The 14 T cell receptor beta chains below all came from one sample that was sequenced in a study of blood T cell repertoires in COVID-19. Using immunoSEQ multiplex PCR, the repertoire was profiled, and TCRdb retains in-frame clones only, with some absent. Of 140,000 to 150,000 clones in the sample, 80% to 90% were seen once. The sample comprised peripheral blood. All receptors come from a human donor in a cohort sampled during active COVID-19.

In this sample, this clone turned up a few times. The chain links TRBV19 to TRBJ2-7; 8 positions match TRBD1. Germline V CDR1 and CDR2: LNHDA, SQIVND (reference sequence). The CDR3 runs 14 residues. Germline trimming cut 6 bases from V and 3 bases from J; bases unmatched to any gene: 7. The CDR3 coding sequence is TGTGCCAGTAGCCGGCCCGGGACAGGCTACGAGCAGTACTTC. This sequence encodes CASSRPGTGYEQYF.

V is TRBV13 and J is TRBJ1-3; D gene ambiguous. Trimming pared 1 base from V and 2 bases from J, leaving 9 bases between. The CDR3 consists of 15 residues. Germline CDR1 is PRHDT and CDR2 is FYEKMQ (reference sequence). The CDR3 region has the DNA TGTGCCAGCAGCTTAGAGTCCCAGACTGGAAACACCATATATTTT. Protein: CASSLESQTGNTIYF.

V usage is TRBV24-1 and J usage is TRBJ2-1; no clear D. V was clipped by 4 bases and J by 8 bases, with 11 bases between them. CDR1 and CDR2 from the germline V gene are KGHDR and SFDVKD. The CDR3 consists of 13 residues. CDR3 sequence reads: CATSEWPQDEQFF. The CDR3 DNA follows: TGTGCCACCAGTGAGTGGCCGCAGGATGAGCAGTTCTTC.

V gene TRBV5-4 combines with J gene TRBJ2-5; 8 bases agree with TRBD2. The CDR3 length is 14 residues. The junction had 4 bases not matched to a gene; V was cut back by 4 bases and J by 2 bases. The germline V gene has CDR1 SGHNT and CDR2 YYREEE (reference sequence). CDR3 region: CASSLGGGQETQYF. The DNA of the CDR3 is TGTGCCAGCAGCCTCGGGGGGGGGCAAGAGACCCAGTACTTC.

This rearrangement joins TRBV29-1 to TRBJ1-1; D unresolved. Trimming took 6 bases from V and 9 from J, leaving 17 bases between them. Germline V CDR1 and CDR2: SQVTM, ANQGSEA. The CDR3 has 12 amino acids. CDR3 in amino acids: CSVEKTVNQAFF. The CDR3, as DNA: TGCAGCGTAGAAAAAACGGTGAACCAAGCTTTCTTT.

About this clone itself: A junction boundary mismatches the germline segment, possibly from a read error. This chain links TRBV15 with TRBJ1-5; D call uncertain. The germline CDR1 and CDR2 sequences are LNHNV and YYDKDF (reference sequence). This CDR3 is 15 amino acids long. The DNA for the CDR3 is TGTGCCACCAGCCGAGATCAGGTTGGGAATCAGCCCCAGCATTTT. Its protein product is CATSRDQVGNQPQHF.

The chain links TRBV2 to TRBJ2-5; D perhaps matches TRBD2 (6 bases). V dropped 4 bases and J dropped 5 bases, with 20 bases sitting between them. Germline V gene lookup returns CDR1 SNHLY and CDR2 FYNNEI. This CDR3 comprises 16 residues. CDR3 in DNA: TGTGCCAGCAGTGCTGACCCGGGGCTAGCGCGCGAGACCCAGTACTTC. As protein: CASSADPGLARETQYF.

This chain connects TRBV27 to TRBJ2-1, with a tentative D call TRBD1 (6 bases). The CDR3 extends over 13 amino acids. From germline, CDR1 is MNHEY and CDR2 SMNVEV (reference sequence). V was trimmed by 4 bases and J by 12 bases, leaving 16 bases between them. DNA of the CDR3: TGTGCCAGCAGTTGGGATAACAGGGCCCCGCAGTTCTTC. Translation gives CASSWDNRAPQFF.

V usage is TRBV4-3 and J usage is TRBJ1-2, with TRBD1 matching over 8 bases. This CDR3 spans 13 amino acids. V lost 4 bases and J lost 5; bases outside the gene matches: 3. Per germline, CDR1 LGHNA and CDR2 YSLEER. The CDR3 region has the DNA TGCGCCAGCAGCCCTGGACAGGGTTATGGCTACACCTTC. Translated: CASSPGQGYGYTF.

The chain employs TRBV4-1 and TRBJ2-3; D remains ambiguous. Per the germline V gene, CDR1 is MGHRA and CDR2 is YSYEKL. The CDR3 covers 13 residues. V gave up 6 bases and J gave up 0 bases, with 7 bases separating them. The CDR3, as DNA: TGCGCCAGCAGTGACTCCAGCACAGATACGCAGTATTTT. Residues: CASSDSSTDTQYF.

The chain employs TRBV30 and TRBJ1-3, with 8 bases identical to TRBD1. V trimming: 3 bases; J trimming: 7 bases; junction bases outside the gene matches: 5. Germline V gives CDR1 GTSNPN, CDR2 SVGIG (reference sequence). The CDR3 has 13 amino acids. DNA of the CDR3: TGTGCCTGGAGCGGACAGGGTTACAACACCATATATTTT. It codes for CAWSGQGYNTIYF.

V and J are TRBV3-1 (or the pseudogene TRBV3-2) and TRBJ2-7, with 9 bases that match TRBD2. Germline assignment: CDR1 LGHDT and CDR2 YNNKEL (reference sequence). With V trimmed by 1 base and J by 5 bases, 6 bases remained unmatched. The CDR3 totals 15 residues. The CDR3 protein is CASSQVVSGGHEQYF. The DNA for the CDR3 is TGTGCCAGCAGCCAAGTTGTTAGCGGGGGCCACGAGCAGTACTTC.

The V gene is TRBV3-1 (or the pseudogene TRBV3-2), the J gene TRBJ2-5; 12 bases are shared with TRBD2. Germline V gene sequence: CDR1 LGHDT, CDR2 YNNKEL (reference sequence). V gave up 3 bases and J gave up 5 bases; unmatched junction bases: 7. The length of the CDR3 is 16 residues. The CDR3 spells CASSQLAGGPGETQYF. DNA of the CDR3: TGTGCCAGCAGCCAGCTAGCGGGGGGGCCGGGGGAGACCCAGTACTTC.

This rearrangement joins TRBV28 to TRBJ2-7; TRBD1 agrees at 9 bases. The trim removed 4 bases at V and 0 bases at J, leaving 7 bases unmatched. CDR1 and CDR2 (germline): MDHEN, SYDVKM. This CDR3 spans 16 amino acids. The CDR3 protein is CASSSAGQGTSYEQYF. In DNA, the CDR3 is TGTGCCAGCAGTTCAGCAGGACAGGGGACCTCCTACGAGCAGTACTTC.